Sequencing of this T cell receptor beta chain was carried out in a study of blood T cell repertoires in COVID-19. Germline CDR1 reads MNHEY; CDR2 reads SVGAGI. CDR3 length: 15 amino acids. The ends lost 5 bases at V and 8 bases at J; junction bases unmatched: 11. Libraries were prepared by immunoSEQ multiplex PCR; TCRdb keeps only in-frame clonotypes and omits some of them. The top ten hold 4.8% of the sample, which has more than 35,000 clones, about nine tenths seen once. The source material was peripheral blood. This rearrangement joins TRBV6-5 to TRBJ2-1; 8 nucleotides align to TRBD1. This TCR was recovered from a human donor in a cohort sampled during active COVID-19. The CDR3 nucleotides are TGTGCCAGCAGTCAACAGGGGGGAAATCGCTATGAGCAGTTCTTC. Protein: CASSQQGGNRYEQFF.